This T cell receptor beta chain was retrieved from a study of OX40 agonist ivuxolimab in advanced cancers. Looking at the study overall: Treatment received earlier with anti-PD-1, anti-PD-L1 or anti-CTLA-4 agents was allowed, and around 36% had some. Study-wide findings and caveats: CD8+ T cells averaged more expanded clones than CD4+.

In regard to this clone: What it recognizes is unknown.

Some clones are missing from TCRdb's copy, which holds only in-frame ones; the method was immunoSEQ multiplex PCR. The profile shows 91,000 or so clones, roughly 94% of them singletons. Germline V gives CDR1 SGHTA, CDR2 FQGNSA. The CDR3 has 18 amino acids. V trimming: 8 bases; J trimming: 0 bases; junction bases outside the gene matches: 13. The rearrangement links TRBV7-2 to TRBJ1-5, with 10 nucleotides matching TRBD1. The sample consisted of CD4+ or CD8+ T cells sorted from blood, taken in a trial of the OX40 agonist ivuxolimab. The receptor's source is an adult with an advanced solid tumor such as melanoma, head and neck, liver or kidney cancer. The CDR3 is CASAPRGQGIYSNQPQHF. CDR3 nucleotide sequence: TGTGCCAGCGCCCCCCGGGGACAGGGGATTTATAGCAATCAGCCCCAGCATTTT. The complete variable domain, with remaining parts taken from reference TRBV7-2 and TRBJ1-5, reads GAGVSQSPSNKVTEKGKDVELRCDPISGHTALYWYRQSLGQGLEFLIYFQGNSAPDKSGLPSDRFSAERTGGSVSTLTIQRTQQEDSAVYLCASAPRGQGIYSNQPQHFGDGTRLSIL.